Presented here are 12 T cell receptor beta chains from one specimen sequenced in a study of T cell changes during pregnancy in multiple sclerosis. Generated by immunoSEQ multiplex PCR, the TCRdb table keeps only in-frame clones and is missing some. Of about 36,000 clones in the sample, around 91% were seen once. This specimen was CD4+ T cells from peripheral blood mononuclear cells, taken in the second trimester of pregnancy. The receptors originated from a female donor in good health, enrolled as a control in a pregnancy study.

This sequence joins TRBV2 and TRBJ2-1; 7 bases align to TRBD2. The trim removed 3 bases at V and 10 bases at J, leaving 6 bases unmatched. The CDR3 extends over 13 amino acids. The germline V gene has CDR1 SNHLY and CDR2 FYNNEI. CDR3 DNA: TGTGCCAGCAGTGACGAGGTAGCGGGCGAGCAGTTCTTC. It is translated as CASSDEVAGEQFF. Filled out from reference TRBV2 and TRBJ2-1, the complete variable domain reads EPEVTQTPSHQVTQMGQEVILRCVPISNHLYFYWYRQILGQKVEFLVSFYNNEISEKSEIFDDQFSVERPDGSNFTLKIRSTKLEDSAMYFCASSDEVAGEQFFGPGTRLTVL.

The CDR3 DNA is TGTGCCAGCAGCGTAGGCGGGATACCGAACTATGGCTACACCTTC. This gives the protein CASSVGGIPNYGYTF. The V and J genes are TRBV9 and TRBJ1-2; D ambiguous. V shed 0 bases and J shed 2 bases, with 11 bases lying between them. In germline, CDR1 is SGDLS, CDR2 YYNGEE. The CDR3 is 15 residues long.

The chain has TRBV7-9 and TRBJ1-5; 8 nucleotides align to TRBD1. Germline loops: CDR1 SEHNR, CDR2 FQNEAQ (reference sequence). V shed 4 bases, J shed 0 bases, and the junction held 5 bases outside the gene matches. This CDR3 has 16 residues. The CDR3 is CASSSGQGNSNQPQHF. The CDR3 DNA reads TGTGCCAGCAGCTCCGGACAGGGTAATAGCAATCAGCCCCAGCATTTT.

The table lists this clone with a few counts. The rearrangement links TRBV5-8 to TRBJ2-5; TRBD1 matches at 12 bases. V shed 6 bases, J shed 4 bases, and the junction held 7 bases outside the gene matches. The CDR3 has 15 residues. CDR1 and CDR2 (germline): SGHTS, YDEGEE. The CDR3 is CASKLGTGGAETQYF. The CDR3, as DNA: TGTGCCAGCAAACTAGGGACAGGGGGCGCAGAGACCCAGTACTTC.

The chain links TRBV7-2 to TRBJ2-5; D may be TRBD1 (6 bases). The CDR3 sequence is 16 residues long. Trimming took 4 bases from V and 4 from J, leaving 19 bases between them. Germline V gene lookup returns CDR1 SGHTA and CDR2 FQGNSA. The chain's CDR3 is CASSSRAIGDTETQYF. The DNA of the CDR3 is TGTGCCAGCAGCTCCCGCGCAATTGGGGACACAGAGACCCAGTACTTC.

V and J are TRBV28 and TRBJ1-2; 8 bases are a match to TRBD1. The CDR3 has 14 residues. With V trimmed by 6 bases and J by 4 bases, 7 bases remained unmatched. Per germline, CDR1 MDHEN and CDR2 SYDVKM. The CDR3 sequence: CASRSRGLGYGYTF. The CDR3 DNA reads as TGTGCCAGCAGATCCAGGGGGCTTGGCTATGGCTACACCTTC.

The chain is built from TRBV4-2 and TRBJ2-3; possible D gene TRBD2, 6 bases. CDR1 is LGHNA, CDR2 YNFKEQ, per germline. The CDR3 has 14 amino acids. The V end was cut by 0 bases, the J end by 2 bases, with 6 bases between. This CDR3 is CASSQELATDTQYF. Written as DNA, the CDR3 is TGTGCCAGCAGCCAAGAACTAGCCACAGATACGCAGTATTTT.

V is TRBV2 and J is TRBJ1-5, with a possible D match to TRBD1 (5 bases). CDR1 is SNHLY, CDR2 FYNNEI, per germline. This CDR3 has 15 residues. The V and J ends lost 4 bases and 4 bases respectively, with 14 bases between them. The CDR3 reads CASSVTTGPNQPQHF. DNA of the CDR3: TGTGCCAGCAGTGTCACAACAGGCCCTAATCAGCCCCAGCATTTT.

The chain carries TRBV7-6 and TRBJ1-4, with 7 bases lining up with TRBD1. J lost 3 bases, V lost 6 bases, and 4 bases had no gene match. Germline CDR1 SGHVS, CDR2 FNYEAQ. The CDR3 runs 14 residues. The CDR3 protein is CASRATGSNEKLFF. DNA of the CDR3: TGTGCCAGCAGAGCGACAGGGTCTAATGAAAAACTGTTTTTT.

This clone was observed once. The chain has TRBV5-1 and TRBJ2-1; D is perhaps TRBD2 (6 bases). The CDR3 spans 14 residues. Germline V gives CDR1 SGHRS, CDR2 YFSETQ. The V end was cut by 7 bases, the J end by 1 base, with 12 bases between. The CDR3 coding sequence is TGCGCCAGCCACGCCGGGGGTTCCTACAATGAGCAGTTCTTC. Its translation is CASHAGGSYNEQFF.

CDR3 amino acids: CASSEGIQYEQYF. CDR3 in DNA: TGTGCCAGCAGTGAGGGCATACAGTACGAGCAGTACTTC. V and J are TRBV6-1 and TRBJ2-7; the D is unclear. The CDR3 spans 13 residues. Trimming took 3 bases from V and 4 from J, leaving 10 bases between them. Germline CDR1 MNHNS, CDR2 SASEGT.

The V call is TRBV28, the J call TRBJ1-1; D is undetermined. V was cut by 6 bases and J by 1 base, with 12 bases left in between. This CDR3 contains 14 residues. Germline V CDR1 and CDR2: MDHEN, SYDVKM. CDR3 region: CASSFLAWNTEAFF. CDR3 bases: TGTGCCAGCAGCTTCCTAGCTTGGAACACTGAAGCTTTCTTT.